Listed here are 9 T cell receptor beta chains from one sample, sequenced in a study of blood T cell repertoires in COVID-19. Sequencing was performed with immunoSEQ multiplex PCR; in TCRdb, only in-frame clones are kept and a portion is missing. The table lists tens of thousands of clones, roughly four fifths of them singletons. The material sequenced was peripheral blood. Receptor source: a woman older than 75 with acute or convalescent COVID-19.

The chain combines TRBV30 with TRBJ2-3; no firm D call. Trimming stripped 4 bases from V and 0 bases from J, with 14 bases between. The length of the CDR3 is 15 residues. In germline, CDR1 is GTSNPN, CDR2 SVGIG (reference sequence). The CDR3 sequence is CAWNVDSSSTDTQYF. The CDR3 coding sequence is TGTGCCTGGAACGTCGACTCATCTAGCACAGATACGCAGTATTTT. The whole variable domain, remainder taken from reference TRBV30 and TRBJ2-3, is SQTIHQWPATLVQPVGSPLSLECTVEGTSNPNLYWYRQAAGRGLQLLFYSVGIGQISSEVPQNLSASRPQDRQFILSSKKLLLSDSGFYLCAWNVDSSSTDTQYFGPGTRLTVL.

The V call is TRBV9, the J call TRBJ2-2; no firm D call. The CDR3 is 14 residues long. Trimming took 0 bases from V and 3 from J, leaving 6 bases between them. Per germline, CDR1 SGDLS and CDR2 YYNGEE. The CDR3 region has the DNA TGTGCCAGCAGCGTAGCGTCTTACACCGGGGAGCTGTTTTTT. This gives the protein CASSVASYTGELFF. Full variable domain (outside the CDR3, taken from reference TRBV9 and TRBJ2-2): DSGVTQTPKHLITATGQRVTLRCSPRSGDLSVYWYQQSLDQGLQFLIQYYNGEERAKGNILERFSAQQFPDLHSELNLSSLELGDSALYFCASSVASYTGELFFGEGSRLTVL.

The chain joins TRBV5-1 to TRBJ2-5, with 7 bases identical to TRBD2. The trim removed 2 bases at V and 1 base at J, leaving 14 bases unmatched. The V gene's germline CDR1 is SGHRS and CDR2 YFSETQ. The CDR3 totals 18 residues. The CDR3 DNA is TGCGCCAGCAGCTTCTGGGGTGGCGGGAGTATTGGCCAAGAGACCCAGTACTTC. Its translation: CASSFWGGGSIGQETQYF.

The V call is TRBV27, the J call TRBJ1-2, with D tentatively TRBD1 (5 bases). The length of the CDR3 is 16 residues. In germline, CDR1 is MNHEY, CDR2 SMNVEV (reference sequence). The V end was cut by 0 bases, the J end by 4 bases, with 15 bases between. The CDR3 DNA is TGTGCCAGCAGTTTATCGGGATCAGGGTCTGTCTATGGCTACACCTTC. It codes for CASSLSGSGSVYGYTF.

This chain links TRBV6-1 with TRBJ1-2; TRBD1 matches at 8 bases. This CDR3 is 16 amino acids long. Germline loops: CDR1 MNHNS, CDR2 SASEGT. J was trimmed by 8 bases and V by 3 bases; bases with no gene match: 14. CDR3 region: CASSDALTGAKAGYTF. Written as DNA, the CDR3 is TGTGCCAGCAGTGACGCCCTGACAGGGGCCAAGGCAGGCTACACCTTC.

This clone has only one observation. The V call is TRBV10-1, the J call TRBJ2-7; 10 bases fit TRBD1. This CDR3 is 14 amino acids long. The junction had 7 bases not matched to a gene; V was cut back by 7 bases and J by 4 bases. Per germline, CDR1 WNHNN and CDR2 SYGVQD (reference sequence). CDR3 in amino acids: CASIKTGGTYEQYF. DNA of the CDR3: TGCGCCAGCATTAAGACAGGGGGCACGTACGAGCAGTACTTC.

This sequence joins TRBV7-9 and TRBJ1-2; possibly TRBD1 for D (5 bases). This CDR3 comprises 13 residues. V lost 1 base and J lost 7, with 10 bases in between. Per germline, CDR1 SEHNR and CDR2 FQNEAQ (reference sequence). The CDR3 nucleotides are TGTGCCAGCAGCTTAGGGGGGGTAGGTGGCTACACCTTC. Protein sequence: CASSLGGVGGYTF.

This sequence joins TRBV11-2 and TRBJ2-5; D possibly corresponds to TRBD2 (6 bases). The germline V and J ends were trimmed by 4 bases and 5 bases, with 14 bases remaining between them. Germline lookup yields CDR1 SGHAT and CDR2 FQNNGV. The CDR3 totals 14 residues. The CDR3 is CASSSEGLTETQYF. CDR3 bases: TGTGCCAGCAGCTCGGAGGGGCTAACGGAGACCCAGTACTTC.

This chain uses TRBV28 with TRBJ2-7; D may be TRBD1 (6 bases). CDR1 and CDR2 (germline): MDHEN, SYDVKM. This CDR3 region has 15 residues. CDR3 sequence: CATEGPLTGYHEQYF. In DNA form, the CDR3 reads TGTGCAACAGAAGGCCCCCTTACAGGGTATCACGAGCAGTACTTC.